The next 10 T cell receptor beta chains were all read from a single sample in a study of T cell repertoires in cytomegalovirus infection. Each CDR3 protein gets one entry after TCRdb re-called the reads with MiXCR. The sample has 800,000 to 950,000 distinct CDR3 sequences; 32% are singletons. Antigens of these TCRs are unknown. The sample here was cultured CD8+ T cells from PBMCs, taken from culture after CMV antigen stimulation. These receptors were taken from a human donor in good health (CMV status not recorded). Some clones in this sample may be carry-over from other donors' samples.

V usage is TRBV4-2 and J usage is TRBJ2-3; TRBD1 is a possible D gene (5 bases). Per the germline V gene, CDR1 is LGHNA and CDR2 is YNFKEQ. The CDR3 runs 18 residues. The V end lost 0 bases, the J end lost 2 bases, and 18 bases lay between the germline ends. CDR3 DNA: TGTGCCAGCAGCCAAGATGGTATGGCAGGGATAGCCACAGATACGCAGTATTTT. This encodes CASSQDGMAGIATDTQYF.

This clonotype was recorded a few times. V gene TRBV6-1 combines with J gene TRBJ1-1; D ambiguous. The CDR3 is made up of 15 amino acids. Deletions cut 1 base from V and 0 bases from J, with 9 bases between. CDR1 is MNHNS, CDR2 SASEGT, per germline. This CDR3 reads CASSEDGQLNTEAFF. CDR3 sequence (DNA): TGTGCCAGCAGTGAAGACGGGCAGCTGAACACTGAAGCTTTCTTT.

This clonotype was seen many times. This chain joins TRBV7-9 and TRBJ2-1; D uncertain. The CDR3 contains 16 residues. V gave up 1 base and J gave up 0 bases, with 10 bases separating them. Germline assignment: CDR1 SEHNR and CDR2 FQNEAQ (reference sequence). CDR3 region: CASSLVSQSSYNEQFF. The CDR3 DNA is TGTGCCAGCAGCTTAGTCTCCCAGAGCTCCTACAATGAGCAGTTCTTC.

This clonotype was counted at least ten times. V usage is TRBV12-3 or TRBV12-4 and J usage is TRBJ1-4, with 7 bases identical to TRBD1. This CDR3 spans 13 amino acids. The J segment lost 6 bases and the V segment lost 6 bases, leaving 4 bases of the junction unmatched. In DNA, the CDR3 is TGTGCCAGCAGAGACAGGGAGGATGAAAAACTGTTTTTT. Protein: CASRDREDEKLFF.

This clonotype has ten or more counts. The chain recombines TRBV20-1 with TRBJ1-1, with a weak D call TRBD1 (5 bases). V lost 8 bases and J lost 8, with 21 bases in between. The CDR3 spans 13 residues. CDR1 is DFQATT, CDR2 SNEGSKA, per germline (reference sequence). Written as DNA, the CDR3 is TGCAGTCATCGTCCAGGGTGGTTGGTCGAAGCTTTCTTT. Its translation is CSHRPGWLVEAFF.

This clonotype showed up just a few times. This chain uses TRBV6-5 with TRBJ1-2; D not resolved. Looked up from germline, CDR1 is MNHEY and CDR2 is SVGAGI. This CDR3 is 15 amino acids long. V gave up 0 bases and J gave up 4 bases, with 12 bases separating them. As DNA, the CDR3 is TGTGCCAGCAGTTACTCGAATCGGGTTCTCTATGGCTACACCTTC. Residues: CASSYSNRVLYGYTF.

This chain connects TRBV7-8 to TRBJ1-5; perhaps TRBD1 as D (5 bases). CDR1 is SGHVS and CDR2 is FQNEAQ in the germline V gene. Trimming pared 4 bases from V and 2 bases from J, leaving 24 bases between. The CDR3 extends over 19 amino acids. The CDR3 DNA sequence: TGTGCCAGCAGCTCGGGGAGGTTTCGAGTTCAAGGGGGCAATCAGCCCCAGCATTTT. Amino acids: CASSSGRFRVQGGNQPQHF.

The rearrangement links TRBV7-8 to TRBJ2-7; maybe TRBD1 (5 bases). V gave up 0 bases and J gave up 4 bases, with 13 bases separating them. The CDR3 consists of 15 residues. Germline loops: CDR1 SGHVS, CDR2 FQNEAQ. The DNA of the CDR3 is TGTGCCAGCAGCTTAGCAGGGGCGGAGTTGTACGAGCAGTACTTC. Its protein is CASSLAGAELYEQYF.

There are a few counts of this clonotype. V and J are TRBV19 and TRBJ1-6; TRBD1 might be the D (5 bases). The CDR3 contains 15 residues. Trimming removed 9 bases at V and 5 bases at J, with 17 bases between. Germline CDR1 LNHDA, CDR2 SQIVND (reference sequence). CDR3 DNA: TGTGCCAGCACCATAGACAGACCAAATAATTCACCCCTCCACTTT. This gives the protein CASTIDRPNNSPLHF.

With regard to this clonotype: Given a much more abundant clone one base away, this may be a read error. The chain uses TRBV6-2 or TRBV6-3 and TRBJ2-7; D gene unclear. Germline CDR1 MNHEY, CDR2 SVGEGT. This CDR3 spans 11 amino acids. V was shortened by 5 bases and J by 2 bases, with 4 bases between the two germline ends. The CDR3 protein is CASSHTYEQYV. CDR3 sequence (DNA): TGTGCCAGCAGTCACACCTACGAGCAGTACGTC.